This is a list of T cell receptor beta chains from one sample in a study of T cells in Graves' hyperthyroidism and ophthalmopathy. Each CDR3 protein is one row after TCRdb ran MiXCR on the multiplex PCR reads. The table shows approximately 95,000 distinct CDR3 sequences, with approximately 39% occurring only once. Sequencing was performed on peripheral blood or thyroid tissue (not recorded which). These TCRs come from a woman in her twenties or thirties with Graves' hyperthyroidism. The CDR3 runs from the conserved cysteine through the conserved F or W. Each record gives: V gene, clone size, J gene, D gene, CDR3 DNA, CDR3 protein. D genes are given only for firm matches. Clone size is given for some rows only: seen once, a few or many times, or a class if the clone is expanded.

V: TRBV12-3/TRBV12-4; size: many; J: TRBJ2-7; D: NA; DNA: TGTGCCAGCAGTTTATTAGGGGCGGGGTACGAGCAGTACTTC; CDR3: CASSLLGAGYEQYF
V: TRBV7-3; size: NA; J: TRBJ2-5; D: TRBD2; DNA: TGTGCCAGCAGCGAGGGGCCTAGCGGGACCCAAGAGACCCAGTACTTC; CDR3: CASSEGPSGTQETQYF
V: TRBV10-3; size: NA; J: TRBJ2-7; D: TRBD2; DNA: TGTGCCATCGCGGGACTAGCGCTCTACGAGCAGTACTTC; CDR3: CAIAGLALYEQYF
V: TRBV12-3/TRBV12-4; size: few; J: TRBJ1-2; D: TRBD1; DNA: TGTGCCAGCAGTTGGCCGGGACAGGGCTATGGCTACACCTTT; CDR3: CASSWPGQGYGYTF
V: TRBV10-3; size: NA; J: TRBJ1-6; D: TRBD1; DNA: TGTGCCATCAGTGGGGTACAGGGGTTCTATAATTCGCCCCTCCACTTT; CDR3: CAISGVQGFYNSPLHF
V: TRBV2; size: many; J: TRBJ2-3; D: NA; DNA: TGTGCCAGCAGTGAGGGGAGGGGGGATACGCAGTATTTT; CDR3: CASSEGRGDTQYF
V: TRBV15; size: NA; J: TRBJ1-1; D: TRBD1; DNA: TGTGCCGCCCGGGACAGGGGGCTCAACACTGAAGCTTTCTTT; CDR3: CAARDRGLNTEAFF
V: TRBV19; size: NA; J: TRBJ2-3; D: NA; DNA: TGTGCCAGTAGTATTGGTCCGGCGAGTACGCAGTATTTT; CDR3: CASSIGPASTQYF
V: TRBV7-8; size: many; J: TRBJ1-5; D: TRBD1; DNA: TGTGCCAGCAGCTTAGACTTATGGGACAGAGCGGGCGTTGGCAATCAGCCCCAGCATTTT; CDR3: CASSLDLWDRAGVGNQPQHF
V: TRBV5-4; size: many; J: TRBJ1-1; D: NA; DNA: TGTGCCAGCAGCTTGGGGCAGGTGAACACTGAAGCTTTCTTT; CDR3: CASSLGQVNTEAFF
V: TRBV20-1; size: NA; J: TRBJ2-5; D: TRBD1; DNA: TGCAGTGCTAGTCCCGGGACAGGGGCAGAGACCCAGTACTTC; CDR3: CSASPGTGAETQYF
V: TRBV5-1; size: many; J: TRBJ2-7; D: NA; DNA: TGCGCCAGCAGCTTGGCCGCAGATACCTACGAGCAGTACTTC; CDR3: CASSLAADTYEQYF
V: TRBV20-1; size: NA; J: TRBJ2-5; D: NA; DNA: TGCAGCACAAAACGGGGGTCGGGCAATCAGCCCCAGTACTTC; CDR3: CSTKRGSGNQPQYF
V: TRBV10-3; size: NA; J: TRBJ1-5; D: NA; DNA: TGTGCCATCAGTGAGTCAGGACAGATCTCCTACGAGCATTTT; CDR3: CAISESGQISYEHF